The T cell receptor (beta chain) under discussion was sequenced for a study of T cell repertoires in cytomegalovirus infection. Study as a whole: CMV epitopes, recently identified HLA-C-restricted and well-studied HLA-B-restricted, were used. It can be stated that public TCR beta signatures indicated CMV infection as well as a matching HLA type.

This clonotype was counted only a few times. Its cognate antigen is unknown. Germline-derived CDR1 and CDR2 are MNHNS and SASEGT. Trimming pared 8 bases from V and 0 bases from J, leaving 14 bases between. The CDR3 runs to 15 residues. TCRdb reanalysed the reads using MiXCR and keeps one entry per CDR3 protein. The sample has roughly 700,000 distinct CDR3 sequences, around 35% seen once. General study findings and limits: HLA-C-restricted CMV clonotypes gave the most frequent clonotype in two of eight donors.

This specimen consisted of cultured PBMCs, obtained from culture after CMV antigen stimulation. The receptor was derived from a human donor in good health (CMV status not recorded). Some clones in this sample may be carry-over from other donors' samples. This chain joins TRBV6-1 and TRBJ1-5; no clear D. The CDR3, as DNA: TGTGCCAGCCTGAACGGGATTTATAGCAATCAGCCCCAGCATTTT. It specifies CASLNGIYSNQPQHF.